One and the same sample provided the 29 T cell receptor beta chains below, sequenced in a study of T cells in Graves' hyperthyroidism and ophthalmopathy. TCR beta CDR3 sequences were amplified from RNA transcripts. During a first-round RT-PCR of the TCR CDR3, the HTBI primer set was used. Via MiXCR, TCRdb re-called the multiplex PCR reads, giving one row per CDR3 protein. This sample has approximately 620,000 distinct CDR3 sequences, with around 14% found just once. Sequenced: blood. The receptors originated from a woman in her twenties or thirties with Graves' hyperthyroidism that later progressed to Graves' ophthalmopathy.

The genes are TRBV5-1 and TRBJ2-7, with D unresolved. Germline V gives CDR1 SGHRS, CDR2 YFSETQ. CDR3 length: 14 residues. Between the trimmed V and J ends, which lost 3 bases and 0 bases, there was a span of 10 bases. The CDR3 coding sequence is TGCGCCAGCAGCTCGGCGTTGAGCTCCTACGAGCAGTACTTC. Protein sequence: CASSSALSSYEQYF.

As regards this clonotype: Possible read error: a much larger clone is one base away. The chain employs TRBV20-1 and TRBJ2-3, with 12 bases fitting TRBD2. The CDR3 totals 18 residues. The germline CDR1 and CDR2 sequences are DFQATT and SNEGSKA (reference sequence). In DNA form, the CDR3 reads TGCAGTGCTAGAGGAGCGACTAGCGGGAGAGCGAGCACAGATGCGCAGTATTTT. Translation: CSARGATSGRASTDAQYF.

There are many counts of this clonotype. The CDR3 is CSVEPSGSYNEQFF. The CDR3 DNA reads TGCAGCGTTGAACCTAGCGGTTCCTACAATGAGCAGTTCTTC. This chain connects TRBV29-1 to TRBJ2-1; TRBD2 aligns across 7 bases. The CDR3 is 14 residues long. With V trimmed by 2 bases and J by 1 base, 2 bases remained unmatched. The germline V gene encodes CDR1 SQVTM and CDR2 ANQGSEA.

The table lists this clonotype with many counts. V gene TRBV3-1 combines with J gene TRBJ2-5; D is uncertain. Germline loops: CDR1 LGHDT, CDR2 YNNKEL (reference sequence). CDR3 size: 12 residues. V lost 0 bases and J lost 4, with 3 bases in between. CDR3 protein: CASSQDRETQYF. The CDR3 DNA reads as TGTGCCAGCAGCCAAGATAGAGAGACCCAGTACTTC.

This clonotype was recorded at least ten times. This chain uses TRBV4-3 with TRBJ1-1, with a tentative D call TRBD1 (5 bases). CDR3 length: 15 amino acids. The V end lost 1 base, the J end lost 0 bases, and 9 bases lay between the germline ends. Germline CDR1 LGHNA, CDR2 YSLEER. The DNA for the CDR3 is TGCGCCAGCAGCCAAGGGAGAGGGGTGAACACTGAAGCTTTCTTT. Protein product: CASSQGRGVNTEAFF.

This clonotype was found many times. In nucleotides, the CDR3 is TGTGCCAGCAGCTTAGAGACAGGGGGCGTTCGAAATACGCAGTATTTT. Its translation: CASSLETGGVRNTQYF. The V call is TRBV7-2, the J call TRBJ2-3; TRBD1 matches at 10 bases. The CDR3 runs 16 residues. Germline CDR1 is SGHTA and CDR2 is FQGNSA. Unmatched junction bases numbered 8, after V lost 1 base and J lost 7 bases.

In its sample, this clonotype was seen many times. The chain couples TRBV28 to TRBJ1-1; no clear D gene. V lost 6 bases and J 1 base, leaving 15 bases between the germline ends. CDR3 size: 15 residues. From germline, CDR1 is MDHEN and CDR2 SYDVKM. This CDR3 reads CASRIYRESNTEAFF. CDR3 sequence (DNA): TGTGCCAGCAGGATCTATAGGGAATCGAACACTGAAGCTTTCTTT.

This clonotype was seen many times. The chain's CDR3 is CASSPGTSVNTGELFF. The CDR3 bases are TGTGCCAGCAGTCCAGGGACTAGCGTAAACACCGGGGAGCTGTTTTTT. The chain is built from TRBV27 and TRBJ2-2, with 10 bases that match TRBD2. Trimming removed 5 bases from V and 2 bases from J; junction bases left unmatched: 5. CDR1 and CDR2 (germline): MNHEY, SMNVEV (reference sequence). This CDR3 spans 16 amino acids.

This clonotype was found once. Just one base apart from a much larger clone, this may be a read error. The rearrangement uses TRBV15 and TRBJ2-1; no reliable D call. CDR1 is LNHNV and CDR2 is YYDKDF in the germline V gene (reference sequence). CDR3 length equals 14 residues. CDR3: CAISRDRAIGTQFF. In DNA, the CDR3 is TGTGCCATCAGCAGAGATAGAGCGATCGGAACGCAGTTCTTC.

This clonotype was seen ten or more times. This chain connects TRBV28 to TRBJ2-7; D perhaps matches TRBD1 (5 bases). V gave up 3 bases and J gave up 6 bases, with 18 bases separating them. The CDR3 is 15 amino acids. CDR1 is MDHEN and CDR2 is SYDVKM in the germline V gene. The CDR3 DNA follows: TGTGCCAGCAGTTTGGCCCCTTTTAGGGGTGGCGAGCAGTACTTC. Translating it yields CASSLAPFRGGEQYF. The whole variable domain, remainder taken from reference TRBV28 and TRBJ2-7, is DVKVTQSSRYLVKRTGEKVFLECVQDMDHENMFWYRQDPGLGLRLIYFSYDVKMKEKGDIPEGYSVSREKKERFSLILESASTNQTSMYLCASSLAPFRGGEQYFGPGTRLTVT.

This clonotype appeared many times. This sequence joins TRBV7-2 and TRBJ2-7; 7 bases fit TRBD2. V trimming: 2 bases; J trimming: 3 bases; junction bases outside the gene matches: 10. CDR1 SGHTA and CDR2 FQGNSA come from the germline V gene. The CDR3 loop spans 16 amino acids. This CDR3 reads CASSLYPGGRGYEQYF. The CDR3 nucleotides are TGTGCCAGCAGCTTATATCCGGGAGGAAGAGGCTACGAGCAGTACTTC.

Only one count was recorded for this clonotype. The gene calls are TRBV2 and TRBJ1-5; 7 nucleotides match TRBD1. Trimming removed 6 bases from V and 2 bases from J; junction bases left unmatched: 10. There are 16 residues in the CDR3. Germline CDR1 and CDR2: SNHLY and FYNNEI. The CDR3 DNA reads as TGTGCCAGCAGACTTGACAGGGTCGGGCGCAATCAGCCCCAGCATTTT. This sequence encodes CASRLDRVGRNQPQHF.

This clonotype was recorded at least ten times. The CDR3 loop is CSARQGPTGASGYTF. In nucleotides, the CDR3 is TGCAGTGCTCGCCAAGGGCCGACAGGGGCCAGTGGCTACACCTTC. V gene TRBV20-1 combines with J gene TRBJ1-2; 8 positions agree with TRBD1. Trimming cost V 5 bases and J 7 bases; bases outside gene matches: 15. This CDR3 has 15 amino acids. The germline CDR1 and CDR2 sequences are DFQATT and SNEGSKA (reference sequence).

This rearrangement joins TRBV25-1 to TRBJ2-2; TRBD1 matches 7 bases. Unmatched junction bases numbered 6, after V lost 1 base and J lost 4 bases. The CDR3 is 16 amino acids. Germline CDR1 and CDR2: MGHDK and SYGVNS. CDR3 in DNA: TGTGCCAGCAGTGAATTTGAGGGGGCGGGCACCGGGGAGCTGTTTTTT. Amino acids: CASSEFEGAGTGELFF.

This clonotype has at least ten counts. The chain links TRBV6-1 to TRBJ1-1; D not resolved. Between the trimmed V and J ends, which lost 7 bases and 3 bases, there was a span of 6 bases. CDR1 is MNHNS and CDR2 is SASEGT in the germline V gene. The CDR3 length is 11 residues. DNA for the CDR3: TGTGCCAGCATTGTTTACACTGAAGCTTTCTTT. This encodes CASIVYTEAFF.

This sequence joins TRBV7-9 and TRBJ2-1; 8 bases agree with TRBD2. Germline V gene lookup returns CDR1 SEHNR and CDR2 FQNEAQ (reference sequence). V shed 1 base, J shed 3 bases, and the junction held 2 bases outside the gene matches. This CDR3 spans 15 amino acids. In DNA, the CDR3 is TGTGCCAGCAGCTTAGACAGCGGGGGCTACAATGAGCAGTTCTTC. The encoded protein is CASSLDSGGYNEQFF.

The table lists this clonotype with a few counts. The chain combines TRBV27 with TRBJ2-1; D possibly uses TRBD1 or TRBD2 (5 bases each). The CDR3 runs 13 residues. CDR1 and CDR2 (germline): MNHEY, SMNVEV (reference sequence). Trimming removed 2 bases at V and 7 bases at J, with 9 bases between. The CDR3 sequence is CASSLGRENEQFF. CDR3 nucleotides: TGTGCCAGCAGTTTAGGCAGGGAGAATGAGCAGTTCTTC.

This clonotype was seen repeatedly, ten times or more. The rearrangement joins TRBV29-1 to TRBJ1-1, with 7 bases fitting TRBD1. This CDR3 has 18 amino acids. With 1 base clipped from V and 1 base from J, the junction kept 15 bases outside the gene matches. CDR1 and CDR2 (germline): SQVTM, ANQGSEA. The CDR3 nucleotides are TGCAGCGTTGAAGCACCAAAGCGGACAGGAGGACCGAACACTGAAGCTTTCTTT. It specifies CSVEAPKRTGGPNTEAFF.

This clonotype was recorded at least ten times. The chain combines TRBV28 with TRBJ2-3; 7 positions agree with TRBD2. The germline V gene encodes CDR1 MDHEN and CDR2 SYDVKM. This CDR3 has 16 amino acids. Losses at the gene ends were 3 bases for V and 2 bases for J; bases not matched to a gene: 8. CDR3 loop: CASSFSSGTYTDTQYF. DNA of the CDR3: TGTGCCAGCAGTTTCTCCAGCGGGACTTACACAGATACGCAGTATTTT.

The CDR3 DNA is TGCAGCGTTGTACTAGCGGGAGAGCCGAACGGGGAGCTGTTTTTT. Translating gives CSVVLAGEPNGELFF. J is TRBJ2-2 and V is TRBV29-1; 11 bases are shared with TRBD2. The CDR3 extends over 15 amino acids. From germline, CDR1 is SQVTM and CDR2 ANQGSEA. V was pared by 4 bases and J by 7 bases, with 8 bases of the junction left unmatched.

On this clonotype: Its ends do not fully match the called genes, so a read error is possible. V is TRBV6-2 or TRBV6-3 and J is TRBJ1-2, with D uncertain. CDR3 length equals 12 residues. Germline V gene sequence: CDR1 MNHEY, CDR2 SVGEGT. CDR3 protein: CARSYSDYGYTF. As DNA, the CDR3 is TGTGCCAGAAGTTACTCGGACTATGGCTACACCTTC.

This clonotype was seen more than once but under ten times. The chain uses TRBV28 and TRBJ2-1; 9 nucleotides agree with TRBD2. Trimming at V came to 8 bases and at J to 3 bases, leaving 5 bases not matched to a gene. CDR3 length equals 14 residues. Germline-derived CDR1 and CDR2 are MDHEN and SYDVKM. DNA of the CDR3: TGTGCCAGCGTAAGGCGGGAGGGCTACAATGAGCAGTTCTTC. Translating it yields CASVRREGYNEQFF.

There are a few counts of this clonotype. The genes are TRBV12-3 or TRBV12-4 and TRBJ2-2, with 14 bases aligning to TRBD2. This CDR3 comprises 15 residues. V shed 7 bases, J shed 5 bases, and the junction held 3 bases outside the gene matches. CDR3 nucleotides: TGTGCCAGCACCCGGACTAGCGGGGGGACCGGGGAGCTGTTTTTT. Residues: CASTRTSGGTGELFF.

The chain joins TRBV27 to TRBJ1-2; 8 bases align to TRBD1. This CDR3 spans 15 amino acids. Germline-derived CDR1 and CDR2 are MNHEY and SMNVEV (reference sequence). Trimming removed 6 bases from V and 7 bases from J; junction bases left unmatched: 13. As DNA, the CDR3 is TGTGCCAGCAGACCGGGAGGGACAGGTCGGCGTGGCTACACCTTC. Its translation: CASRPGGTGRRGYTF.

Many counts were recorded for this clonotype. The gene calls are TRBV19 and TRBJ1-5; maybe TRBD1 (5 bases). This CDR3 region has 16 residues. The V and J ends lost 1 base and 2 bases respectively, with 12 bases between them. CDR1 LNHDA and CDR2 SQIVND come from the germline V gene (reference sequence). CDR3 sequence reads: CASSIGARVGNQPQHF. For the CDR3, the DNA is TGTGCCAGTAGTATAGGAGCCAGGGTTGGCAATCAGCCCCAGCATTTT.

This clonotype was recorded many times. The chain couples TRBV19 to TRBJ2-3; 8 nucleotides agree with TRBD2. V lost 6 bases and J lost 5; bases outside the gene matches: 10. CDR3 length equals 15 residues. Germline CDR1 is LNHDA and CDR2 is SQIVND (reference sequence). The CDR3: CASSLSGVAGDTQYF. CDR3 sequence (DNA): TGTGCCAGTAGCCTTAGCGGGGTTGCCGGAGATACGCAGTATTTT. Filled out from reference TRBV19 and TRBJ2-3, the complete variable domain reads DGGITQSPKYLFRKEGQNVTLSCEQNLNHDAMYWYRQDPGQGLRLIYYSQIVNDFQKGDIAEGYSVSREKKESFPLTVTSAQKNPTAFYLCASSLSGVAGDTQYFGPGTRLTVL.

The sample holds many counts of this clonotype. The chain joins TRBV3-1 to TRBJ2-5, with TRBD1 matching 8 bases. Trimming took 1 base from V and 4 from J; bases not matched to a gene: 5. Germline assignment: CDR1 LGHDT and CDR2 YNNKEL (reference sequence). The CDR3 contains 15 residues. The CDR3 sequence is CASSQATGGGETQYF. The CDR3 region has the DNA TGTGCCAGCAGCCAAGCAACAGGGGGAGGAGAGACCCAGTACTTC.

This clonotype was picked up many times. The chain has TRBV30 and TRBJ1-3; possible D gene TRBD1, 5 bases. Trimming cost V 2 bases and J 2 bases, with 7 bases left between them. The germline CDR1 and CDR2 sequences are GTSNPN and SVGIG (reference sequence). The CDR3 contains 13 residues. In nucleotides, the CDR3 is TGTGCCTGGAGTAGGGGCACTGGAAACACCATATATTTT. Translated, it gives CAWSRGTGNTIYF.

About this clonotype: This could be a read error, since a much larger clone is one nucleotide away. The gene calls are TRBV2 and TRBJ1-2; possibly TRBD1 for D (6 bases). CDR3 length: 14 residues. The germline gives CDR1 SNHLY, CDR2 FYNNEI. CDR3 residues: CASSEGTANDGYTF. The DNA for the CDR3 is TGTGCCAGCAGTGAAGGGACAGCTAACGATGGCTACACCTTC.